This T cell receptor beta chain came from a study of lymphopenia after photon versus proton radiotherapy. This CDR3 has 15 amino acids. The germline gives CDR1 MRHNA, CDR2 SNTAGT. V lost 5 bases to trimming and J lost 7 bases, with 18 bases between them. The table came from immunoSEQ multiplex PCR; TCRdb's copy has only in-frame clones and leaves some out. The sample includes fewer than 35,000 clones, roughly nine tenths of them seen just once. The starting material was peripheral blood, obtained from a patient treated with photon-based radiotherapy. The chain has TRBV6-4 and TRBJ2-1; D is perhaps TRBD2 (6 bases). The clonotype originates from a woman in her forties or fifties with pancreatic cancer. The CDR3 is CASSPFGTVSNEQFF. In DNA form, the CDR3 reads TGTGCCAGCAGTCCTTTCGGGACTGTCTCGAATGAGCAGTTCTTC.